These 16 T cell receptor beta chains were all obtained from the same sample, sequenced in a study of T cell changes during pregnancy in multiple sclerosis. Sequenced by immunoSEQ multiplex PCR; TCRdb stores in-frame clones only, minus some. Among just under 95,000 clones listed, 85% to 95% were seen once. The material was peripheral blood, obtained in the first trimester of pregnancy. The receptors were sampled from a female donor with multiple sclerosis, enrolled in a pregnancy study.

This sequence joins TRBV27 and TRBJ2-3, with D hard to call. Germline CDR1 MNHEY, CDR2 SMNVEV (reference sequence). There are 13 residues in the CDR3. The V gene lost 2 bases and the J gene lost 2 bases, with 5 bases spanning the gap. The CDR3 region is CASSLVSTDTQYF. The DNA of the CDR3 is TGTGCCAGCAGTTTAGTCTCCACAGATACGCAGTATTTT.

The gene calls are TRBV18 and TRBJ1-2; possible D gene TRBD1, 5 bases. CDR3 size: 13 residues. CDR1 and CDR2 from the germline V gene are KGHSH and LQKENI. The ends were cut back, 2 bases at V and 3 bases at J, with 7 bases in the middle. In DNA form, the CDR3 reads TGTGCCAGCTCACCAACGACAGACTATGGCTACACCTTC. Protein: CASSPTTDYGYTF. Drawing the rest from reference TRBV18 and TRBJ1-2, the complete variable domain is NAGVMQNPRHLVRRRGQEARLRCSPMKGHSHVYWYRQLPEEGLKFMVYLQKENIIDESGMPKERFSAEFPKEGPSILRIQQVVRGDSAAYFCASSPTTDYGYTFGSGTRLTVV.

This chain uses TRBV19 with TRBJ1-5; 7 positions agree with TRBD1. With V trimmed by 4 bases and J by 5 bases, 5 bases remained unmatched. The CDR3 extends over 14 amino acids. CDR1 is LNHDA, CDR2 SQIVND, per germline (reference sequence). This CDR3 is CASSRDRVHQPQHF. CDR3 in DNA: TGTGCCAGTAGTAGAGACAGGGTCCATCAGCCCCAGCATTTT.

This clone came up once. This chain connects TRBV10-3 to TRBJ2-2; D not resolved. The germline V gene encodes CDR1 ENHRY and CDR2 SYGVKD. The CDR3 consists of 12 residues. V was clipped by 5 bases and J by 2 bases, with 3 bases between them. CDR3 DNA: TGTGCCATCAGTCCAAACACCGGGGAGCTGTTTTTT. The encoded protein is CAISPNTGELFF.

The chain uses TRBV28 and TRBJ1-3, with a tentative D call TRBD1 (5 bases). This CDR3 has 16 residues. V was pared by 8 bases and J by 1 base, with 18 bases between. CDR1 is MDHEN, CDR2 SYDVKM, per germline. The CDR3 loop is CASQSSGGVSGNTIYF. CDR3 DNA: TGTGCCAGCCAATCGAGTGGGGGGGTATCTGGAAACACCATATATTTT.

This rearrangement joins TRBV5-1 to TRBJ1-4; 7 bases are a match to TRBD1. The CDR3 covers 14 residues. Germline V lookup: CDR1 SGHRS, CDR2 YFSETQ. V trimming: 4 bases; J trimming: 9 bases; junction bases outside the gene matches: 9. The CDR3 region has the DNA TGCGCCAGCAGCGCGACAGGGTGGGGGAAAAAACTGTTTTTT. Translating it yields CASSATGWGKKLFF.

V usage is TRBV5-1 and J usage is TRBJ2-1; D is uncertain. V was clipped by 0 bases and J by 0 bases, with 4 bases between them. CDR3 size: 14 residues. From germline, CDR1 is SGHRS and CDR2 YFSETQ. The CDR3: CASSLESSYNEQFF. The CDR3 DNA follows: TGCGCCAGCAGCTTGGAGAGCTCCTACAATGAGCAGTTCTTC.

The rearrangement joins TRBV4-1 to TRBJ2-1; TRBD2 matches 11 bases. After removal of 4 bases from V and 3 bases from J, the junction contained 2 bases not matched to a gene. CDR3 size: 15 residues. Germline CDR1 reads MGHRA; CDR2 reads YSYEKL. The CDR3 DNA reads TGCGCCAGCAGCCTGGGACTAGCGGACTACAATGAGCAGTTCTTC. Translating gives CASSLGLADYNEQFF.

The J gene is TRBJ1-2, the V gene TRBV7-2; D remains unclear. V was cut by 5 bases and J by 2 bases, with 3 bases left in between. Germline CDR1 and CDR2: SGHTA and FQGNSA. The CDR3 is 11 amino acids. This chain's CDR3 is CASSQNYGYTF. The CDR3 region has the DNA TGTGCCAGCAGCCAAAACTATGGCTACACCTTC. Complete variable domain (other parts from reference TRBV7-2 and TRBJ1-2): GAGVSQSPSNKVTEKGKDVELRCDPISGHTALYWYRQSLGQGLEFLIYFQGNSAPDKSGLPSDRFSAERTGGSVSTLTIQRTQQEDSAVYLCASSQNYGYTFGSGTRLTVV.

The chain couples TRBV19 to TRBJ2-5; perhaps TRBD2 as D (6 bases). The CDR3 sequence is 15 residues long. Trimming took off 3 bases at V and 7 bases at J, with 18 bases between the two ends. Per germline, CDR1 LNHDA and CDR2 SQIVND (reference sequence). The DNA for the CDR3 is TGTGCCAGTAGTATTATCGGGAGCACAGTCGGGACCCAGTACTTC. Translated: CASSIIGSTVGTQYF.

CDR3 residues: CASSQVLNTEAFF. The CDR3 coding sequence is TGTGCCAGCAGTCAGGTGTTGAACACTGAAGCTTTCTTT. The chain couples TRBV6-5 to TRBJ1-1; D gene ambiguous. CDR1 is MNHEY, CDR2 SVGAGI, per germline. The ends were cut back, 5 bases at V and 0 bases at J, with 7 bases in the middle. The CDR3 covers 13 residues.

The rearrangement uses TRBV5-1 and TRBJ2-1; perhaps TRBD2 as D (5 bases). Trimming stripped 4 bases from V and 11 bases from J, with 16 bases between. This CDR3 is 13 amino acids long. Germline assignment: CDR1 SGHRS and CDR2 YFSETQ. The CDR3 protein is CASSKTTQTKQFF. The CDR3 DNA is TGCGCCAGCAGCAAGACTACACAGACTAAGCAGTTCTTC.

The chain links TRBV19 to TRBJ2-3, with D tentatively TRBD2 (5 bases). Germline lookup yields CDR1 LNHDA and CDR2 SQIVND (reference sequence). The ends were cut back, 5 bases at V and 1 base at J, with 13 bases in the middle. The CDR3 contains 15 residues. The CDR3 region is CASSLVALGTDTQYF. Here the CDR3 DNA reads TGTGCCAGTAGTCTCGTAGCGTTAGGCACAGATACGCAGTATTTT.

This chain joins TRBV9 and TRBJ2-5, with 12 bases fitting TRBD2. The CDR3 contains 18 residues. V dropped 3 bases and J dropped 2; count of bases not matched to a gene: 11. The germline CDR1 and CDR2 sequences are SGDLS and YYNGEE. CDR3 sequence (DNA): TGTGCCAGCAGCGGTGGACTAGCGGGATGGGAGGGTCAAGAGACCCAGTACTTC. Translated, it gives CASSGGLAGWEGQETQYF.

A remark on this clone: One end of the junction is discordant with germline, which a read error may explain. The V call is TRBV6-1, the J call TRBJ1-2, with D hard to call. The germline CDR1 and CDR2 sequences are MNHNS and SASEGT. This CDR3 contains 12 residues. In nucleotides, the CDR3 is TGTGCCAGCAGTGAAGGGAGCTATGGCTACATCTTC. Amino acids: CASSEGSYGYIF.

The chain recombines TRBV5-6 with TRBJ2-7; the match to TRBD2 covers 8 bases. This CDR3 contains 14 residues. Germline-derived CDR1 and CDR2 are SGHDT and YYEEEE. V was clipped by 4 bases and J by 2 bases; unmatched bases: 5. The CDR3 DNA is TGTGCCAGCAGCCCGGGACTAGGGGCCTACGAGCAGTACTTC. This sequence encodes CASSPGLGAYEQYF.